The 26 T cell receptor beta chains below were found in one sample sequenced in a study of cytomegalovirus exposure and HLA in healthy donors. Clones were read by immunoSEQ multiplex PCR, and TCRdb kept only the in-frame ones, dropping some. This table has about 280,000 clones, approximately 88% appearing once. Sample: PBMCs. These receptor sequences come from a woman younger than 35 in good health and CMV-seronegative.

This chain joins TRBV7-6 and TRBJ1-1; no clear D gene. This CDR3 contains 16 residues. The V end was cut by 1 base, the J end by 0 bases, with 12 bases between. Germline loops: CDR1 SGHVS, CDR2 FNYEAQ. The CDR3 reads CASSLEAQAMNTEAFF. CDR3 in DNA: TGTGCCAGCAGCTTAGAGGCGCAGGCCATGAACACTGAAGCTTTCTTT.

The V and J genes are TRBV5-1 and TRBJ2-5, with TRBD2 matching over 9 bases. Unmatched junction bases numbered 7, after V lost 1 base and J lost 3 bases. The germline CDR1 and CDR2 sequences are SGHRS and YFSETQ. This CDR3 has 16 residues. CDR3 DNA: TGCGCCAGCAGCTTGCCCCTAGCGGGATTCAAAGAGACCCAGTACTTC. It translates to CASSLPLAGFKETQYF. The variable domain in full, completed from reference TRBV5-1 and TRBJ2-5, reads KAGVTQTPRYLIKTRGQQVTLSCSPISGHRSVSWYQQTPGQGLQFLFEYFSETQRNKGNFPGRFSGRQFSNSRSEMNVSTLELGDSALYLCASSLPLAGFKETQYFGPGTRLLVL.

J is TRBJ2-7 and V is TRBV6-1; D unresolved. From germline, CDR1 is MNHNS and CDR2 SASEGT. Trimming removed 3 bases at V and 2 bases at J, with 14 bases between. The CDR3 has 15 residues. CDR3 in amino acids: CASSDDHYATYEQYF. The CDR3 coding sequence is TGTGCCAGCAGTGACGACCACTACGCAACCTACGAGCAGTACTTC.

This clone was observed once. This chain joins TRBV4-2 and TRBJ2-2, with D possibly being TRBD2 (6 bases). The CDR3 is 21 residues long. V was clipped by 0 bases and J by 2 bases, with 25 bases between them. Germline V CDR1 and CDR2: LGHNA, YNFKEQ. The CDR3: CASSQEVSGRTYQFNTGELFF. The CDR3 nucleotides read TGTGCCAGCAGCCAAGAAGTCTCGGGGAGGACCTATCAATTCAACACCGGGGAGCTGTTTTTT.

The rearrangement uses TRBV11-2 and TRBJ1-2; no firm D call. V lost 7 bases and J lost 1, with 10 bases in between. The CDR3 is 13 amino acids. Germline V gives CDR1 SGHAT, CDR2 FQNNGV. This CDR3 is CASTEQFNYGYTF. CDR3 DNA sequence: TGTGCCAGCACTGAACAGTTTAACTATGGCTACACCTTC. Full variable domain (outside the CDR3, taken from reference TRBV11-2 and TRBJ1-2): EAGVAQSPRYKIIEKRQSVAFWCNPISGHATLYWYQQILGQGPKLLIQFQNNGVVDDSQLPKDRFSAERLKGVDSTLKIQPAKLEDSAVYLCASTEQFNYGYTFGSGTRLTVV.

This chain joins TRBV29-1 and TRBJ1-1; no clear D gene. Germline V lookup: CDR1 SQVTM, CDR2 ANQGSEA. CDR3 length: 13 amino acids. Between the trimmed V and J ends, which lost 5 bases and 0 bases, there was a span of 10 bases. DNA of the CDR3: TGCAGCGTTAGACTGAGAATGAACACTGAAGCTTTCTTT. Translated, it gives CSVRLRMNTEAFF. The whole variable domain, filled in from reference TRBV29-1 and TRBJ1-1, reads SAVISQKPSRDICQRGTSLTIQCQVDSQVTMMFWYRQQPGQSLTLIATANQGSEATYESGFVIDKFPISRPNLTFSTLTVSNMSPEDSSIYLCSVRLRMNTEAFFGQGTRLTVV.

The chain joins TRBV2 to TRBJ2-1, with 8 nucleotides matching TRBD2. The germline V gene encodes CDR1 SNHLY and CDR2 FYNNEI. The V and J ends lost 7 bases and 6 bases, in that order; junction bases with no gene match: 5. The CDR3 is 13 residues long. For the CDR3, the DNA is TGTGCCAGCAAAGCGGGGGCCCTCAATGAGCAGTTCTTC. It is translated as CASKAGALNEQFF.

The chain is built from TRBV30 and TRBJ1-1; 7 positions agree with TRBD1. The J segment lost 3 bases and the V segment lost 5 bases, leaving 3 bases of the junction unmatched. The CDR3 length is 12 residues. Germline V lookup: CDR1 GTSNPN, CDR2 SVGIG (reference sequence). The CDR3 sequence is CAWGQADTEAFF. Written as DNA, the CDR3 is TGTGCCTGGGGACAGGCTGACACTGAAGCTTTCTTT.

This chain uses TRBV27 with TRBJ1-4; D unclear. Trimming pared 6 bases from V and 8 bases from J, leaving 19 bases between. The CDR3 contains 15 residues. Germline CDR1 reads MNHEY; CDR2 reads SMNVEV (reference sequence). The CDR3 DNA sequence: TGTGCCAGCAGGCTCCCTCTTGGGGAGCGGGAAAAACTGTTTTTT. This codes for CASRLPLGEREKLFF. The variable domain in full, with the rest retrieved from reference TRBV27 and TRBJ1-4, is EAQVTQNPRYLITVTGKKLTVTCSQNMNHEYMSWYRQDPGLGLRQIYYSMNVEVTDKGDVPEGYKVSRKEKRNFPLILESPSPNQTSLYFCASRLPLGEREKLFFGSGTQLSVL.

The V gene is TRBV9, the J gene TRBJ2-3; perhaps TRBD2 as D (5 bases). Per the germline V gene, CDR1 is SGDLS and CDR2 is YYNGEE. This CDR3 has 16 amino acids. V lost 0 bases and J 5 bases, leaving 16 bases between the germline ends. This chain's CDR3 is CASSVVLAGAIDTQYF. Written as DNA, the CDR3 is TGTGCCAGCAGCGTAGTCCTGGCGGGTGCCATAGATACGCAGTATTTT.

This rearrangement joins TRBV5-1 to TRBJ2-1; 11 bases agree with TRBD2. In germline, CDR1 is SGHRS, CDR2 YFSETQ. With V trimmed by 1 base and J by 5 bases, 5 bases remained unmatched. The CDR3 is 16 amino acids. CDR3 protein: CASSLSGTSGDNEQFF. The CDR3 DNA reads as TGCGCCAGCAGCTTGTCCGGGACTAGCGGAGACAATGAGCAGTTCTTC.

The CDR3 sequence: CSVVSRVGQPQHF. CDR3 in DNA: TGCAGCGTTGTTTCCCGGGTTGGACAGCCCCAGCATTTT. The gene calls are TRBV29-1 and TRBJ1-5, with unresolved D. The V gene lost 4 bases and the J gene lost 7 bases, with 14 bases spanning the gap. This CDR3 spans 13 amino acids. Germline-derived CDR1 and CDR2 are SQVTM and ANQGSEA.

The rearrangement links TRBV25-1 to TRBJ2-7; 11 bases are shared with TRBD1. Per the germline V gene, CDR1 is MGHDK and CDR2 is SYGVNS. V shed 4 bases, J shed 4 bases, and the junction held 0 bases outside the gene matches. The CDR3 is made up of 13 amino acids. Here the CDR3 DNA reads TGTGCCAGCAGTGGGGACAGGGGGTACGAGCAGTACTTC. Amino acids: CASSGDRGYEQYF.

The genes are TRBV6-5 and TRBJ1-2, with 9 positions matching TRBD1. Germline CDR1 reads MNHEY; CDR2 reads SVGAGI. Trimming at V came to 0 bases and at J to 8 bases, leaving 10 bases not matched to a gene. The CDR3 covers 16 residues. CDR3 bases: TGTGCCAGCAGTTACTCGAGAACGGGACAGGGTTGGGGCTACACCTTC. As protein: CASSYSRTGQGWGYTF.

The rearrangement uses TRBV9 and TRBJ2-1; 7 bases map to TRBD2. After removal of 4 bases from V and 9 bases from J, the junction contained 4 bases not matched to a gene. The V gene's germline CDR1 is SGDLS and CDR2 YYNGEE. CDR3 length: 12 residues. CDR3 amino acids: CASSTTGGEQFF. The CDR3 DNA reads TGTGCCAGCAGCACAACGGGAGGTGAGCAGTTCTTC.

For the CDR3, the DNA is TGCGCCAGCAGCCTAAATTTCTACTCCTACGAGCAGTACTTC. Protein: CASSLNFYSYEQYF. This chain uses TRBV4-1 with TRBJ2-7, with unresolved D. The V and J ends lost 4 bases and 0 bases respectively, with 10 bases between them. The CDR3 loop spans 14 amino acids. Germline V CDR1 and CDR2: MGHRA, YSYEKL.

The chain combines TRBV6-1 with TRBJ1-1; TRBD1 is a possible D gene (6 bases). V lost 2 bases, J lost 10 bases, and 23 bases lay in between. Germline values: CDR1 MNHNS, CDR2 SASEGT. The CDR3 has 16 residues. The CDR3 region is CASSEFLGAGEVAAFF. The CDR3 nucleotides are TGTGCCAGCAGTGAATTCCTGGGGGCCGGTGAGGTAGCAGCTTTCTTT.

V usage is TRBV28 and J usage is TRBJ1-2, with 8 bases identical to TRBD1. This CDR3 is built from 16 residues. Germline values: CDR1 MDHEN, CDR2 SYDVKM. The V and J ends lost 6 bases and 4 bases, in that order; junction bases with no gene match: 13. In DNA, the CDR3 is TGTGCCAGCAGGCAACTGGACAGGGCTCCTGGCTATGGCTACACCTTC. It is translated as CASRQLDRAPGYGYTF.

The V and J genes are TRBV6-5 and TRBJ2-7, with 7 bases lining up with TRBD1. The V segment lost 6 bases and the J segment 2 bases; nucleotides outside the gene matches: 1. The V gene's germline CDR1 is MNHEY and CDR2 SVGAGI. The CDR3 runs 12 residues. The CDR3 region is CASSDRAYEQYF. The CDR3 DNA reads TGTGCCAGCAGCGACAGGGCCTACGAGCAGTACTTC.

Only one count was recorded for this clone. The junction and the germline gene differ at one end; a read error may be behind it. The CDR3 is CASLPGGEQYF. In nucleotides, the CDR3 is TGTGCCAGCTTACCAGGAGGCGAGCAGTACTTC. The gene calls are TRBV18 and TRBJ2-7, with D maybe TRBD2 (5 bases). Per the germline V gene, CDR1 is KGHSH and CDR2 is LQKENI. This CDR3 comprises 11 residues.

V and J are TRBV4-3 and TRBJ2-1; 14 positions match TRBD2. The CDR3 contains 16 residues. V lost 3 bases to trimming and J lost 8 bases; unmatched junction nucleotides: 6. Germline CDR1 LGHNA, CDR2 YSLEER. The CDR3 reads CASSHSGTSGSDEQFF. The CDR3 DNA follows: TGCGCCAGCAGCCACTCCGGGACTAGCGGGAGCGATGAGCAGTTCTTC.

The CDR3 region has the DNA TGTGCCAGCAGTGAATCTGGTGTCACAACCTACGAGCAGTACTTC. Its protein product is CASSESGVTTYEQYF. J is TRBJ2-7 and V is TRBV25-1; D is unclear. V shed 1 base and J shed 2 bases, with 12 bases lying between them. Germline V gives CDR1 MGHDK, CDR2 SYGVNS. There are 15 residues in the CDR3.

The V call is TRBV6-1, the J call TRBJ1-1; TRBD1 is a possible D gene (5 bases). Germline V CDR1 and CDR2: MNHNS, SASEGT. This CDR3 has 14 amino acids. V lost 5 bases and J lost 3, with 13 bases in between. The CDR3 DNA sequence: TGTGCCAGCAGTCCGTACTGGGGGGACACTGAAGCTTTCTTT. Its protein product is CASSPYWGDTEAFF.

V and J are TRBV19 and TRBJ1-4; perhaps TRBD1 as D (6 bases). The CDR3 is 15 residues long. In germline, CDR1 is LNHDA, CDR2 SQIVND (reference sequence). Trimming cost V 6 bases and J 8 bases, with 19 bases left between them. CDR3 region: CASRAGDLLGEKLFF. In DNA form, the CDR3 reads TGTGCCAGTAGGGCAGGGGACCTCCTGGGGGAAAAACTGTTTTTT.

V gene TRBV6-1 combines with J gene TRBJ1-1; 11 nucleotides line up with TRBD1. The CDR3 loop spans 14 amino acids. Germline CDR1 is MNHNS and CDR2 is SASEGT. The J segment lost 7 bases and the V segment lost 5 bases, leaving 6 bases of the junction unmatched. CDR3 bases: TGTGCCAGCAGTACCGGGACAGGGGGACTTGAAGCTTTCTTT. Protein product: CASSTGTGGLEAFF.

The DNA for the CDR3 is TGCGCCAGCAGTATTGAGGGGGCGGCGGAGACCCAGTACTTC. It specifies CASSIEGAAETQYF. This chain links TRBV5-1 with TRBJ2-5; TRBD1 agrees at 7 bases. The length of the CDR3 is 14 residues. The V and J ends lost 5 bases and 5 bases, in that order; junction bases with no gene match: 9. Germline V CDR1 and CDR2: SGHRS, YFSETQ.